This TCR beta chain stems from a study of blood T cell repertoires in COVID-19. Study at large: PBMCs, B-cell-depleted T cells, or T cells were the source of the cDNA or gDNA that made up the material.

This CDR3 has 12 residues. From germline, CDR1 is SGHRS and CDR2 YFSETQ. Trimming stripped 4 bases from V and 6 bases from J, with 9 bases between. Sequencing used immunoSEQ multiplex PCR; TCRdb keeps in-frame clones, though not all of them. Counted here are about 480,000 clones, 89% occurring once; the ten biggest clones make up approximately 0.9%. J is TRBJ2-3 and V is TRBV5-1, with D hard to call. The TCR sequence derives from a man younger than 35 with COVID-19, enrolled during active disease. Material: peripheral blood. CDR3 nucleotides: TGCGCCAGCAGCGTCGCCGGGGATACGCAGTATTTT. This encodes CASSVAGDTQYF. Using reference TRBV5-1 and TRBJ2-3 for the parts outside the CDR3, the full variable domain is KAGVTQTPRYLIKTRGQQVTLSCSPISGHRSVSWYQQTPGQGLQFLFEYFSETQRNKGNFPGRFSGRQFSNSRSEMNVSTLELGDSALYLCASSVAGDTQYFGPGTRLTVL.